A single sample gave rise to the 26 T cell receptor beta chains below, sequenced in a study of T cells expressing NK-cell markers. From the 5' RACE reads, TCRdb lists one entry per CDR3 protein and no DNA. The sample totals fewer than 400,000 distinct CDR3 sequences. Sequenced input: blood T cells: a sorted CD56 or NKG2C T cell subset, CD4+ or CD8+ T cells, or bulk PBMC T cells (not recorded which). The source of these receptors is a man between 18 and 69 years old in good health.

The CDR3 loop reads CASSQLVAGGSTYEQYF. The gene calls are TRBV3-1 and TRBJ2-7; no DNA is available, so the TRBD2 call from TCRdb remains unchecked. This CDR3 has 17 amino acids. Germline assignment: CDR1 LGHDT and CDR2 YNNKEL (reference sequence).

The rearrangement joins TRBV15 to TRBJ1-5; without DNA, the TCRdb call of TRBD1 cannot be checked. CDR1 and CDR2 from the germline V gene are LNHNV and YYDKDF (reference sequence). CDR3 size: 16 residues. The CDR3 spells CATSALIWGSNQPQHF.

The CDR3 loop reads CSAIGGAGFVEQYF. This chain joins TRBV20-1 and TRBJ2-7; TCRdb designates TRBD2, a call that cannot be tested without DNA. This CDR3 spans 14 amino acids. The germline CDR1 and CDR2 sequences are DFQATT and SNEGSKA (reference sequence).

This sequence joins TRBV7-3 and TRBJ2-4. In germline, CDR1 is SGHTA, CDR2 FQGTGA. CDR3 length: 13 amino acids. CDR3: CASSQRESDIQYF.

The CDR3 region is CSASTGGDTEAFF. The chain has TRBV20-1 and TRBJ1-1; TCRdb designates TRBD1, a call that cannot be tested without DNA. CDR1 and CDR2 (germline): DFQATT, SNEGSKA (reference sequence). This CDR3 is 13 amino acids long.

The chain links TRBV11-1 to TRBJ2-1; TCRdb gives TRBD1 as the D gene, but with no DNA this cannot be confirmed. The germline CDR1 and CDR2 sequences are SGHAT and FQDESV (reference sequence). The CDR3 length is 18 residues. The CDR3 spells CASSLIARRGFTGNEQFF. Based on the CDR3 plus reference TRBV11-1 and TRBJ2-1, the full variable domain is EAEVAQSPRYKITEKSQAVAFWCDPISGHATLYWYRQILGQGPELLVQFQDESVVDDSQLPKDRFSAERLKGVDSTLKIQPAELGDSAMYLCASSLIARRGFTGNEQFFGPGTRLTVL.

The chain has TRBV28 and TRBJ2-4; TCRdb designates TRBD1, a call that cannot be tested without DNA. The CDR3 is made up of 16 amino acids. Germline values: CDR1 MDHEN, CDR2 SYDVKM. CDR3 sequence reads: CASSPQGRGVKNIQYF.

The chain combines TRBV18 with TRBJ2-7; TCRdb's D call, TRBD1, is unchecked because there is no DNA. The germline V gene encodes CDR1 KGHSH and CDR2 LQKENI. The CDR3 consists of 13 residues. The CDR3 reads CASSPVRGTEQYF.

The CDR3 sequence: CASSLAPGSGQETQYF. V and J are TRBV7-2 and TRBJ2-5; TCRdb's assignment of TRBD2 cannot be checked, as there is no DNA. CDR3 length: 16 amino acids. Germline CDR1 and CDR2: SGHTA and FQGNSA.

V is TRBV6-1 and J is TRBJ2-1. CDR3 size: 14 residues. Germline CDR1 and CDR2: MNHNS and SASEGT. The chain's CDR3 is CASSGSVINNEQFF.

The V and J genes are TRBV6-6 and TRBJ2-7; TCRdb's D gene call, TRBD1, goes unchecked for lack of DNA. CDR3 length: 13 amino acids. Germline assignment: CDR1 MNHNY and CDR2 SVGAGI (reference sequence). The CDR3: CASSRDRNTEQYF.

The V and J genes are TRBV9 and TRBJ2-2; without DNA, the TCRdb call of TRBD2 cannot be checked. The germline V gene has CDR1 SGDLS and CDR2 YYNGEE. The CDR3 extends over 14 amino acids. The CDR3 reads CASSVAYRGGELFF.

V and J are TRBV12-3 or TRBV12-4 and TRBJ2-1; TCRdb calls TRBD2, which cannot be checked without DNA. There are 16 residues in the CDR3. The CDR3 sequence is CASSPTAVSSYNEQFF.

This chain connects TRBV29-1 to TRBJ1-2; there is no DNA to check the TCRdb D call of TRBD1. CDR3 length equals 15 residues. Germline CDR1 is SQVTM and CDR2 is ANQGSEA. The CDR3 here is CSVEDRKGGAYGYTF.

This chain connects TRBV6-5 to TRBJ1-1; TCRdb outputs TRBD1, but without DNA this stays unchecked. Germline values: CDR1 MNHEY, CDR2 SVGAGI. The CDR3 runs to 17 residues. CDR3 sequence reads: CASSYTQGGAANTEAFF.

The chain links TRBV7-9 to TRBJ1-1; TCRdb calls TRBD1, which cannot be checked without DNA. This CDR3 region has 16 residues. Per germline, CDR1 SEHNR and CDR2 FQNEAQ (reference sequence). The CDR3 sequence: CAILRGWGEENTEAFF.

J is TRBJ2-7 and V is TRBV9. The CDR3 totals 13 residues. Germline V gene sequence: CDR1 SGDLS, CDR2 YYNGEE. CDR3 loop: CASSSGPSNEQYF. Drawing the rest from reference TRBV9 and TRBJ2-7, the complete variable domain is DSGVTQTPKHLITATGQRVTLRCSPRSGDLSVYWYQQSLDQGLQFLIQYYNGEERAKGNILERFSAQQFPDLHSELNLSSLELGDSALYFCASSSGPSNEQYFGPGTRLTVT.

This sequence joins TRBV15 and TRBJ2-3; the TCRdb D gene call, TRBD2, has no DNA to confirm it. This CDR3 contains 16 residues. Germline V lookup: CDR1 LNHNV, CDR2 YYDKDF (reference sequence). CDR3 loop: CATSRNAGTRTDTQYF.

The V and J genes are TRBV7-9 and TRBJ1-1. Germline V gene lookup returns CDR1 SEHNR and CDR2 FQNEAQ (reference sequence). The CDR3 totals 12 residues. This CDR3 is CASSFPNTRAFF.

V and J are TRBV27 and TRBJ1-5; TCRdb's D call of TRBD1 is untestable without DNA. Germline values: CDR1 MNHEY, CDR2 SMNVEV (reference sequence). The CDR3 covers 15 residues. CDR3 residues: CASSPGRYSNQPQHF.

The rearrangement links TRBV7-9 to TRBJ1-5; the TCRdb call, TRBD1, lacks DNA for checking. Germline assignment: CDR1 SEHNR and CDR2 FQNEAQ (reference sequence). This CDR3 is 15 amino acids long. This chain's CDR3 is CASGLSNDGGQPQHF.

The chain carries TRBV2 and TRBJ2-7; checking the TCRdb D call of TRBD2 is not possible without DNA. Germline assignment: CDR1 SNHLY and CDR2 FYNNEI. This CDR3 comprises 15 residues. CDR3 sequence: CASSVEAGPIYEQYF.

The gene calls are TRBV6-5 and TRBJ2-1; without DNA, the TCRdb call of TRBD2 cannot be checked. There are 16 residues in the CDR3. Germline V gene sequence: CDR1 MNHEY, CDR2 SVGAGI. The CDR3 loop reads CASSYSFSSGPNEQFF.

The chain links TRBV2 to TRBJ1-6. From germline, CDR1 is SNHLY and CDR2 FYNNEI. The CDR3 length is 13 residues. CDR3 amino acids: CASSDRFNSPLHF. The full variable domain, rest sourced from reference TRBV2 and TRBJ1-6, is EPEVTQTPSHQVTQMGQEVILRCVPISNHLYFYWYRQILGQKVEFLVSFYNNEISEKSEIFDDQFSVERPDGSNFTLKIRSTKLEDSAMYFCASSDRFNSPLHFGNGTRLTVT.

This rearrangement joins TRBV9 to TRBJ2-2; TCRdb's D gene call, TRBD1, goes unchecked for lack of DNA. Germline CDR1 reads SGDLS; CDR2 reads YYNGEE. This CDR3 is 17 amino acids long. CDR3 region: CASSGLNDRLAGGELFF.

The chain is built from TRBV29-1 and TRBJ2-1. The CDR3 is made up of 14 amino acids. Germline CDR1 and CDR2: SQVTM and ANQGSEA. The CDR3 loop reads CSVAGSSSYNEQFF.